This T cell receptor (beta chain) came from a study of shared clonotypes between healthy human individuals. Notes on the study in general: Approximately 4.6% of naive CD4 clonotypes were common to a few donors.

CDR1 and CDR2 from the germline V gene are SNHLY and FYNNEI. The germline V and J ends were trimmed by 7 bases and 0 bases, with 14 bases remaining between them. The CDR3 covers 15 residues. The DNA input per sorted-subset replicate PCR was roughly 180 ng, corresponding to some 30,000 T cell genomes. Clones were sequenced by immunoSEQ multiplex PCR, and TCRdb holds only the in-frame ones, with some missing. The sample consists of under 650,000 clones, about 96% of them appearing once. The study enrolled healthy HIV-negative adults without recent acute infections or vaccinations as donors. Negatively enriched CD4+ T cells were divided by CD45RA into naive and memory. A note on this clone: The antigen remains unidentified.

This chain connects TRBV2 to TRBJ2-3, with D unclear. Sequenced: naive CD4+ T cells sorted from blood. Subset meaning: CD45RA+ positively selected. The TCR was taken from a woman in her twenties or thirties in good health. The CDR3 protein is CASIRLLHSTDTQYF. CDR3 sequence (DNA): TGTGCCAGCATTCGCCTACTTCATAGCACAGATACGCAGTATTTT.